The 29 T cell receptor beta chains below were found in one sample sequenced in a study of T cell changes during pregnancy in multiple sclerosis. Profiled with immunoSEQ multiplex PCR; TCRdb holds only in-frame clones, not every one. The table records 60,000 to 65,000 clones, 90% of them present only once. Sequencing used peripheral blood, obtained in the second trimester of pregnancy. These receptors were obtained from a female donor in good health, enrolled as a control in a pregnancy study.

This clone was found many times. This chain links TRBV19 with TRBJ2-1; the D gene is possibly TRBD1 (6 bases). CDR3 length: 15 amino acids. The V end lost 7 bases, the J end lost 0 bases, and 13 bases lay between the germline ends. Germline V gene lookup returns CDR1 LNHDA and CDR2 SQIVND (reference sequence). The CDR3 sequence: CASTPDRSSYNEQFF. CDR3 DNA sequence: TGTGCCAGTACCCCCGACAGGAGCTCCTACAATGAGCAGTTCTTC.

This chain links TRBV6-1 with TRBJ2-7, with 10 positions matching TRBD1. CDR3 length: 13 amino acids. CDR1 MNHNS and CDR2 SASEGT come from the germline V gene. The V segment lost 7 bases and the J segment 5 bases; nucleotides outside the gene matches: 5. The CDR3 here is CASIRQGADEQYF. CDR3 DNA: TGTGCCAGCATCCGACAGGGGGCGGACGAGCAGTACTTC.

The chain links TRBV6-1 to TRBJ1-1, with 8 nucleotides matching TRBD1. The CDR3 is made up of 14 amino acids. V trimming: 4 bases; J trimming: 5 bases; junction bases outside the gene matches: 6. The germline CDR1 and CDR2 sequences are MNHNS and SASEGT. CDR3 sequence: CASSAVQGATEAFF. Written as DNA, the CDR3 is TGTGCCAGCAGTGCAGTCCAGGGGGCGACTGAAGCTTTCTTT.

This chain joins TRBV19 and TRBJ1-2; TRBD1 aligns across 9 bases. The CDR3 spans 13 residues. The V segment lost 4 bases and the J segment 6 bases; nucleotides outside the gene matches: 3. Germline loops: CDR1 LNHDA, CDR2 SQIVND (reference sequence). CDR3 amino acids: CASSTGQGDGYTF. The CDR3 coding sequence is TGTGCCAGTAGTACGGGACAGGGAGATGGCTACACCTTC.

This rearrangement joins TRBV7-2 to TRBJ1-1; 7 bases fit TRBD1. Per the germline V gene, CDR1 is SGHTA and CDR2 is FQGNSA. V shed 5 bases, J shed 6 bases, and the junction held 6 bases outside the gene matches. The CDR3 runs 13 residues. CDR3 protein: CASSTRTGAEAFF. The DNA of the CDR3 is TGTGCCAGCAGCACCCGGACAGGCGCTGAAGCTTTCTTT.

The chain carries TRBV6-5 and TRBJ2-1, with 9 bases aligning to TRBD2. This CDR3 region has 14 residues. CDR1 and CDR2 from the germline V gene are MNHEY and SVGAGI. The junction had 8 bases not matched to a gene; V was cut back by 5 bases and J by 9 bases. The chain's CDR3 is CASSEPGLASEQFF. Written as DNA, the CDR3 is TGTGCCAGCAGTGAACCGGGACTAGCAAGTGAGCAGTTCTTC.

The chain employs TRBV28 and TRBJ1-2, with 8 bases aligning to TRBD1. Germline V gives CDR1 MDHEN, CDR2 SYDVKM. The CDR3 totals 15 residues. V dropped 2 bases and J dropped 4; count of bases not matched to a gene: 6. Here the CDR3 reads CASSLLDRDGYGYTF. CDR3 coding DNA: TGTGCCAGCAGTTTACTGGACAGGGACGGCTATGGCTACACCTTC.

The rearrangement links TRBV6-5 to TRBJ1-5; D uncertain. The V gene lost 0 bases and the J gene lost 10 bases, with 19 bases spanning the gap. Germline CDR1 MNHEY, CDR2 SVGAGI. The CDR3 contains 16 residues. CDR3 nucleotides: TGTGCCAGCAGTTACTCCCCGGCGACTGCCGAACTCCCCCAGCATTTT. Residues: CASSYSPATAELPQHF.

About this clone: Other DNA variants within this sample encode the same CDR3. The V gene is TRBV6-4, the J gene TRBJ2-1; possibly TRBD2 for D (5 bases). This CDR3 spans 15 amino acids. V gave up 0 bases and J gave up 0 bases, with 6 bases separating them. Germline CDR1 MRHNA, CDR2 SNTAGT. For the CDR3, the DNA is TGTGCCAGCAGTGACTCGAGCGGCTCCTACAATGAGCAGTTCTTC. Translating it yields CASSDSSGSYNEQFF.

This rearrangement joins TRBV9 to TRBJ2-5; TRBD1 might be the D (5 bases). Deletions cut 3 bases from V and 5 bases from J, with 11 bases between. The CDR3 is 13 amino acids. Germline assignment: CDR1 SGDLS and CDR2 YYNGEE. The CDR3 nucleotides are TGTGCCAGCAGCGCTGCAGGGTGGGAGACCCAGTACTTC. This sequence encodes CASSAAGWETQYF.

In this sample, this clone turned up a few times. The chain employs TRBV4-2 and TRBJ1-2; D is unclear. V shed 2 bases and J shed 3 bases, with 10 bases lying between them. Germline CDR1 and CDR2: LGHNA and YNFKEQ. The CDR3 covers 14 residues. As DNA, the CDR3 is TGTGCCAGCAGCCAAAGCGAGTTTGACTATGGCTACACCTTC. It codes for CASSQSEFDYGYTF.

This CDR3 reads CASSLVLGLGNQPQHF. CDR3 bases: TGTGCCAGCAGTTTAGTTCTCGGGTTGGGCAATCAGCCCCAGCATTTT. The chain couples TRBV28 to TRBJ1-5; D not resolved. The CDR3 has 16 residues. The germline V and J ends were trimmed by 2 bases and 2 bases, with 13 bases remaining between them. The germline V gene encodes CDR1 MDHEN and CDR2 SYDVKM. Filled out from reference TRBV28 and TRBJ1-5, the complete variable domain reads DVKVTQSSRYLVKRTGEKVFLECVQDMDHENMFWYRQDPGLGLRLIYFSYDVKMKEKGDIPEGYSVSREKKERFSLILESASTNQTSMYLCASSLVLGLGNQPQHFGDGTRLSIL.

The gene calls are TRBV2 and TRBJ2-7, with 9 bases that match TRBD2. The CDR3 runs 14 residues. Unmatched junction bases numbered 7, after V lost 6 bases and J lost 4 bases. CDR1 is SNHLY, CDR2 FYNNEI, per germline. CDR3: CASSVGLAGYEQYF. The DNA for the CDR3 is TGTGCCAGCAGCGTTGGGCTAGCGGGATACGAGCAGTACTTC.

This chain joins TRBV5-1 and TRBJ2-3; perhaps TRBD1 as D (5 bases). V gave up 3 bases and J gave up 1 base, with 15 bases separating them. The CDR3 has 16 residues. Germline CDR1 SGHRS, CDR2 YFSETQ. The CDR3 nucleotides read TGCGCCAGCAGCTCCCAAGGGCAGGGTGGCACAGATACGCAGTATTTT. Residues: CASSSQGQGGTDTQYF.

The chain joins TRBV28 to TRBJ1-1; maybe TRBD1 (5 bases). Germline V gene lookup returns CDR1 MDHEN and CDR2 SYDVKM. CDR3 length equals 20 residues. With 1 base removed from V and 0 bases from J, the gap between germline ends came to 24 bases. Here the CDR3 reads CASSLLSNSHQGRMNTEAFF. CDR3 nucleotides: TGTGCCAGCAGTTTATTGTCCAACTCCCACCAGGGCAGGATGAACACTGAAGCTTTCTTT.

The chain is built from TRBV7-9 and TRBJ2-7; 8 bases agree with TRBD1. V shed 10 bases and J 4 bases; nucleotides not matched to a gene: 3. The germline V gene encodes CDR1 SEHNR and CDR2 FQNEAQ (reference sequence). The CDR3 sequence is 11 residues long. The CDR3 coding sequence is TGTGCCACAGGACAGGGATACGAGCAGTACTTC. Residues: CATGQGYEQYF.

V and J are TRBV30 and TRBJ1-6, with TRBD1 identical over 9 bases. The CDR3 loop spans 15 amino acids. Germline assignment: CDR1 GTSNPN and CDR2 SVGIG (reference sequence). J gave up 6 bases and V 4 bases, and 7 bases lay outside the gene matches. CDR3: CAWTEQGAGNSPLHF. CDR3 DNA: TGTGCCTGGACCGAACAGGGGGCAGGTAATTCACCCCTCCACTTT.

The V gene is TRBV7-8, the J gene TRBJ2-1, with 10 bases identical to TRBD2. Germline CDR1 and CDR2: SGHVS and FQNEAQ. The trim removed 4 bases at V and 16 bases at J, leaving 19 bases unmatched. This CDR3 is built from 16 residues. The CDR3 nucleotides read TGTGCCAGCAGCTCCACGGTAGTGCAGCGGGGGGGTCCTGGATTCTTC. Its protein is CASSSTVVQRGGPGFF.

The V and J genes are TRBV6-1 and TRBJ1-2; TRBD1 agrees at 7 bases. The germline V gene has CDR1 MNHNS and CDR2 SASEGT. Trimming cost V 7 bases and J 4 bases; bases outside gene matches: 9. This CDR3 has 14 residues. CDR3 DNA: TGTGCCAGCACCCAATCAAAGGGGGCCTATGGCTACACCTTC. This gives the protein CASTQSKGAYGYTF.

The CDR3 sequence: CASSSGGELFF. Here the CDR3 DNA reads TGTGCCAGCAGCTCCGGTGGGGAGCTGTTTTTT. J is TRBJ2-2 and V is TRBV7-9; D gene ambiguous. Germline V lookup: CDR1 SEHNR, CDR2 FQNEAQ (reference sequence). This CDR3 is 11 amino acids long. Trimming shortened V by 4 bases and J by 8 bases, and 5 bases separated the two germline ends.

V usage is TRBV19 and J usage is TRBJ2-7, with 8 bases identical to TRBD2. The CDR3 extends over 15 amino acids. Germline V gene sequence: CDR1 LNHDA, CDR2 SQIVND (reference sequence). V lost 6 bases and J lost 0; bases outside the gene matches: 7. For the CDR3, the DNA is TGTGCCAGTAGAGAAACCGGGACTAGCTCCTACGAGCAGTACTTC. Protein sequence: CASRETGTSSYEQYF.

The rearrangement links TRBV7-9 to TRBJ1-1; D is unresolved. Germline V lookup: CDR1 SEHNR, CDR2 FQNEAQ (reference sequence). The CDR3 has 12 residues. V was pared by 6 bases and J by 4 bases, with 9 bases between. The CDR3, as DNA: TGTGCCAGCAGTTCCGAGGGCACTGAAGCTTTCTTT. This translates into CASSSEGTEAFF.

This chain connects TRBV7-6 to TRBJ2-1; 10 bases line up with TRBD1. The CDR3 is 18 residues long. The germline V gene has CDR1 SGHVS and CDR2 FNYEAQ. Trimming at V came to 1 base and at J to 4 bases, leaving 10 bases not matched to a gene. This CDR3 is CASSLGGTGESLYNEQFF. Written as DNA, the CDR3 is TGTGCCAGCAGCTTAGGGGGGACAGGGGAGTCCCTGTACAATGAGCAGTTCTTC.

The chain couples TRBV2 to TRBJ2-1; 9 bases line up with TRBD2. This CDR3 is 14 amino acids long. The V gene's germline CDR1 is SNHLY and CDR2 FYNNEI. V lost 8 bases and J lost 8; bases outside the gene matches: 10. The CDR3 DNA reads as TGTGCCAGCCCGACTAGCGGCCGCAGGGATGAGCAGTTCTTC. It specifies CASPTSGRRDEQFF.

This chain links TRBV13 with TRBJ1-5, with D perhaps TRBD1 (6 bases). The germline V and J ends were trimmed by 0 bases and 7 bases, with 10 bases remaining between them. This CDR3 is 14 amino acids long. From germline, CDR1 is PRHDT and CDR2 FYEKMQ (reference sequence). The chain's CDR3 is CASSLGRGKQPQHF. DNA of the CDR3: TGTGCCAGCAGCTTAGGCAGGGGTAAACAGCCCCAGCATTTT.

This chain links TRBV7-2 with TRBJ2-6; D may be TRBD1 (6 bases). The CDR3 is 17 residues long. Germline V gives CDR1 SGHTA, CDR2 FQGNSA. Deletions cut 3 bases from V and 1 base from J, with 13 bases between. The CDR3 here is CASSFRQVLSGANVLTF. The DNA of the CDR3 is TGTGCCAGCAGCTTTCGACAGGTTCTTTCTGGGGCCAACGTCCTGACTTTC.

This chain uses TRBV19 with TRBJ1-1; weak D call: TRBD1 (6 bases). CDR1 and CDR2 (germline): LNHDA, SQIVND (reference sequence). CDR3 length: 14 residues. Trimming took off 1 base at V and 3 bases at J, with 9 bases between the two ends. DNA for the CDR3: TGTGCCAGTAGTATAGCCACAGGGTACACTGAAGCTTTCTTT. Translation gives CASSIATGYTEAFF.

V is TRBV28 and J is TRBJ1-4; 8 bases fit TRBD1. This CDR3 is built from 17 residues. Germline V gives CDR1 MDHEN, CDR2 SYDVKM. The ends lost 2 bases at V and 5 bases at J; junction bases unmatched: 10. CDR3 sequence: CASSLQAYRGWNEKLFF. The CDR3 DNA reads TGTGCCAGCAGTTTACAAGCTTACAGGGGGTGGAATGAAAAACTGTTTTTT.

The chain joins TRBV6-5 to TRBJ1-1; the D is unclear. CDR1 and CDR2 (germline): MNHEY, SVGAGI. Trimming shortened V by 5 bases and J by 3 bases, and 13 bases separated the two germline ends. This CDR3 has 14 amino acids. This CDR3 reads CASSGETVYTEAFF. In nucleotides, the CDR3 is TGTGCCAGCAGTGGGGAGACGGTTTACACTGAAGCTTTCTTT.